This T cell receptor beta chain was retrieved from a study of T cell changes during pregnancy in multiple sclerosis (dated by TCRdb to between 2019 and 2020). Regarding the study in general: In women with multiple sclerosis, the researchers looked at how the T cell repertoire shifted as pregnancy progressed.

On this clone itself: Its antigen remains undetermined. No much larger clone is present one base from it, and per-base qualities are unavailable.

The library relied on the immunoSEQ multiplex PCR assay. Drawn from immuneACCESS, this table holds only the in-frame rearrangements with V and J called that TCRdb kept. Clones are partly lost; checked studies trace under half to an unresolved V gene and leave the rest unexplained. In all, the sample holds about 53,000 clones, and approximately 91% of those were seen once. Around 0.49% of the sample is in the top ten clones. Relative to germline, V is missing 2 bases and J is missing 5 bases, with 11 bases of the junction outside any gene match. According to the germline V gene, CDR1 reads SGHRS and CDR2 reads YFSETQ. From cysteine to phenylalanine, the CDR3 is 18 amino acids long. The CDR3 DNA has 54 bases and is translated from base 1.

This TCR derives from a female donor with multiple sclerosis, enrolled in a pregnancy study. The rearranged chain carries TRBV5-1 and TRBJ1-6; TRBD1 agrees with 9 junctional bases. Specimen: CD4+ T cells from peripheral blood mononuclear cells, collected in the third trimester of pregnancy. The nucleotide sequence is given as TGCGCCAGCAGCTTCGGACAGGGGATTGGAATGGATAATTCACCCCTCCACTTT. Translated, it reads CASSFGQGIGMDNSPLHF.